These T cell receptor beta chains were read from a single sample in a study of Ad26.COV2.S vaccination and SARS-CoV-2 variants. Only in-frame clones appear in the TCRdb table, and some are missing; sequencing was by immunoSEQ multiplex PCR. The table shows 510,000 or so clones, with about 83% occurring only once. Source: peripheral blood, taken in a trial of Ad26.COV2.S vaccine versus placebo. The receptor set was obtained from a person between 18 and 65 years old who received the Ad26.COV2.S COVID-19 vaccine or a placebo. The CDR3 runs from the conserved cysteine through the conserved F or W. D genes are given only for firm matches. A row's size may be missing; if present it is once, few, many or a size class.

D gene	clone size	V gene	J gene	CDR3 protein	CDR3 DNA
TRBD2	once	TRBV7-2	TRBJ2-3	CASSSTSGSTTDTQYF	TGTGCCAGCAGCTCCACTAGCGGGAGCACCACAGATACGCAGTATTTT
.	.	TRBV30	TRBJ1-2	CAWSMGNYGYTF	TGTGCCTGGAGTATGGGGAACTATGGCTACACCTTC
.	.	TRBV5-1	TRBJ2-5	CASSPGTHQETQYF	TGCGCCAGCAGCCCCGGGACACATCAAGAGACCCAGTACTTC
TRBD2	.	TRBV5-4	TRBJ2-1	CASSLVASGYNEQFF	TGTGCCAGCAGCTTGGTGGCTAGCGGCTACAATGAGCAGTTCTTC
.	few	TRBV13	TRBJ2-7	CASSLYSAGHPYYEQYF	TGTGCCAGCAGCTTATATTCAGCGGGTCACCCGTACTACGAGCAGTACTTC
TRBD2	.	TRBV19	TRBJ2-1	CASSRLAEHNEQFF	TGTGCCAGTAGCCGACTAGCGGAGCACAATGAGCAGTTCTTC
.	.	TRBV7-3	TRBJ2-3	CASSRGLDTDTQYF	TGTGCCAGCAGCCGGGGGTTAGACACAGATACGCAGTATTTT
.	.	TRBV5-4	TRBJ2-7	CASSSSPQPIYEQYF	TGTGCCAGCAGCAGCAGTCCCCAGCCCATCTACGAGCAGTACTTC
.	.	TRBV11-3	TRBJ2-5	CASSFRGYHRKTQYF	TGTGCCAGCAGCTTCCGGGGGTATCACAGGAAGACCCAGTACTTC
.	.	TRBV10-2	TRBJ1-5	CASSLQGSPNQPQHF	TGCGCCAGCAGTCTGCAGGGATCTCCCAATCAGCCCCAGCATTTT
.	.	TRBV6-5	TRBJ2-5	CASRDRLETQYF	TGTGCCAGCAGAGACAGGTTGGAGACCCAGTACTTC
.	.	TRBV4-3	TRBJ2-1	CASSRGRWNEQFF	TGCGCCAGCAGCCGGGGACGGTGGAATGAGCAGTTCTTC
TRBD2	.	TRBV30	TRBJ2-7	CAWRGPKREEYEQYF	TGTGCCTGGAGAGGTCCTAAGCGGGAGGAATACGAGCAGTACTTC
.	once	TRBV6-2/TRBV6-3	TRBJ2-1	CASSWKRVNEQFF	TGTGCCAGCAGCTGGAAGAGGGTCAATGAGCAGTTCTTC
TRBD2	once	TRBV7-8	TRBJ2-7	CASSLPSGTSDTYEQYF	TGTGCCAGCAGCTTGCCGTCGGGGACTAGCGACACCTACGAGCAGTACTTC
.	once	TRBV3-1/TRBV3-2	TRBJ2-1	CASSQEGGGASGSRYNEQFF	TGTGCCAGCAGCCAAGAAGGAGGGGGGGCTAGCGGTAGCAGGTACAATGAGCAGTTCTTC
TRBD1	.	TRBV30	TRBJ2-2	CAWRFRTGGPNTGELFF	TGTGCCTGGAGGTTTCGGACAGGGGGCCCGAACACCGGGGAGCTGTTTTTT
.	.	TRBV9	TRBJ1-5	CASSVNPREPQHF	TGTGCCAGCAGCGTAAACCCCCGGGAGCCCCAGCATTTT
TRBD1	few	TRBV14	TRBJ2-3	CASSQRTGAADTQYF	TGTGCCAGCAGCCAAAGGACAGGGGCAGCAGATACGCAGTATTTT
.	.	TRBV7-2	TRBJ2-5	CASSRGRETQYF	TGTGCCAGCAGCAGGGGACGAGAGACCCAGTACTTC
.	.	TRBV19	TRBJ2-2	CASRPGAGPTGQLFF	TGTGCCAGTAGACCTGGTGCCGGACCGACAGGCCAGCTGTTTTTT
.	.	TRBV19	TRBJ2-1	CASSNPQGILSIEQFF	TGTGCCAGTAGTAACCCTCAGGGGATTCTTTCCATAGAGCAGTTCTTC
.	.	TRBV23-1	TRBJ1-2	CASKLRVVSYGYTF	TGCGCCAGCAAGTTAAGGGTGGTCAGCTATGGCTACACCTTC
TRBD2	once	TRBV5-1	TRBJ2-7	CASSAGGGIYEQYF	TGCGCCAGCAGCGCAGGCGGGGGGATCTACGAGCAGTACTTC
.	.	TRBV5-4	TRBJ1-1	CASSLGITGTEAFF	TGTGCCAGCAGCTTGGGCATAACAGGGACTGAAGCTTTCTTT
TRBD1	.	TRBV5-1	TRBJ1-1	CASSRGQVNTEAFF	TGCGCCAGCAGTCGGGGACAGGTGAACACTGAAGCTTTCTTT
.	.	TRBV30	TRBJ2-1	CAWSVGSNYNEQFF	TGTGCCTGGAGTGTAGGGTCAAACTACAATGAGCAGTTCTTC
.	.	TRBV7-9	TRBJ2-6	CASSFNRFSGANVLTF	TGTGCCAGCAGCTTTAACAGGTTCTCTGGGGCCAACGTCCTGACTTTC
TRBD2	.	TRBV28	TRBJ2-3	CASSLEAGVTDTQYF	TGTGCCAGCAGTTTAGAAGCGGGAGTAACAGATACGCAGTATTTT
TRBD1	.	TRBV28	TRBJ1-5	CASHSTGGAGNQPQHF	TGTGCCAGCCACTCTACAGGGGGCGCGGGCAATCAGCCCCAGCATTTT
.	.	TRBV19	TRBJ1-4	CASRETDTNEKLFF	TGTGCCTCGAGGGAGACCGATACTAATGAAAAACTGTTTTTT
.	once	TRBV4-1	TRBJ2-1	CASRLGNEQFF	TGCGCCAGCAGACTGGGCAATGAGCAGTTCTTC
.	.	TRBV4-1	TRBJ1-1	CASFRGGEAFF	TGCGCCAGCTTCCGGGGGGGTGAAGCTTTCTTT
.	.	TRBV24-1	TRBJ2-3	CAAQETSTDTQYF	TGTGCCGCCCAAGAAACTAGCACAGATACGCAGTATTTT
.	once	TRBV4-3	TRBJ2-7	CASSPGWYEQYF	TGCGCCAGCAGCCCTGGATGGTACGAGCAGTACTTC
.	.	TRBV7-2	TRBJ2-4	CASSYDLIIAKNIQYF	TGTGCCAGCAGTTACGATCTGATAATAGCCAAAAACATTCAGTACTTC
.	.	TRBV4-1	TRBJ2-7	CASSHSEQAVYEQYF	TGCGCCAGCAGCCATTCTGAACAGGCGGTCTACGAGCAGTACTTC
TRBD2	.	TRBV2	TRBJ2-3	CASSDFSGRADTQYF	TGTGCCAGCAGTGATTTCAGCGGGAGGGCAGATACGCAGTATTTT
.	.	TRBV9	TRBJ1-1	CASSGGSLGNTEAFF	TGTGCCAGCAGCGGAGGGAGCTTGGGGAACACTGAAGCTTTCTTT
.	.	TRBV4-3	TRBJ1-4	CASSQALAANEKLFF	TGCGCCAGCAGCCAAGCTCTGGCAGCTAATGAAAAACTGTTTTTT
.	.	TRBV9	TRBJ2-7	CASSVVGSSYEQYF	TGTGCCAGCAGCGTAGTGGGGAGCTCCTACGAGCAGTACTTC